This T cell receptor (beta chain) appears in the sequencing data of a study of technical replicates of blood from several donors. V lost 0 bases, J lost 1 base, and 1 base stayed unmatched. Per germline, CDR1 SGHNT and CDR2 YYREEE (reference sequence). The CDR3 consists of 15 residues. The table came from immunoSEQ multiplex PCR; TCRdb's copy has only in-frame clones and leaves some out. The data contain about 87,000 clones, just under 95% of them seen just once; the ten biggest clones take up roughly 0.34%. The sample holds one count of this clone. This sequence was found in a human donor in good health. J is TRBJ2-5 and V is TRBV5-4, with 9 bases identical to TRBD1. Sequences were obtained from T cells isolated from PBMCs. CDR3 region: CASSLDRGLQETQYF. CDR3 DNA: TGTGCCAGCAGCTTGGACAGGGGGCTCCAAGAGACCCAGTACTTC.